This TCR beta chain was recorded in a study of vaccination effects on CD4 cells after COVID-19. Generated by immunoSEQ multiplex PCR, the TCRdb table keeps only in-frame clones and is missing some. This sample has 25,000 to 35,000 clones; roughly 80% occur once, and the top ten carry approximately 15%. Germline V gene data show CDR1 as GTSNPN and CDR2 as SVGIG (reference sequence). Trimming left V 0 bases short and J 8 bases short, with 7 bases between. The CDR3 extends over 12 amino acids. For this clone: Its antigen is currently unknown.

Antigen-specific CD4+ T cells were expanded (with viral peptide pools) by the ViraFEST assay ahead of sequencing. The culture ran for 10 days, and then CD4+ T cells were isolated. The participants, recipients of two vaccine doses, got either BNT162b2 or mRNA-1273. The starting material was CD4+ T cells from PBMCs cultured with HCoV-229E spike peptides, obtained after COVID-19 vaccination. This receptor was identified in a human donor who received a COVID-19 vaccine. The chain couples TRBV30 to TRBJ1-4, with no clear D. The CDR3 DNA sequence: TGTGCCTGGAGTGTAGATACAGAAAAACTGTTTTTT. It codes for CAWSVDTEKLFF.